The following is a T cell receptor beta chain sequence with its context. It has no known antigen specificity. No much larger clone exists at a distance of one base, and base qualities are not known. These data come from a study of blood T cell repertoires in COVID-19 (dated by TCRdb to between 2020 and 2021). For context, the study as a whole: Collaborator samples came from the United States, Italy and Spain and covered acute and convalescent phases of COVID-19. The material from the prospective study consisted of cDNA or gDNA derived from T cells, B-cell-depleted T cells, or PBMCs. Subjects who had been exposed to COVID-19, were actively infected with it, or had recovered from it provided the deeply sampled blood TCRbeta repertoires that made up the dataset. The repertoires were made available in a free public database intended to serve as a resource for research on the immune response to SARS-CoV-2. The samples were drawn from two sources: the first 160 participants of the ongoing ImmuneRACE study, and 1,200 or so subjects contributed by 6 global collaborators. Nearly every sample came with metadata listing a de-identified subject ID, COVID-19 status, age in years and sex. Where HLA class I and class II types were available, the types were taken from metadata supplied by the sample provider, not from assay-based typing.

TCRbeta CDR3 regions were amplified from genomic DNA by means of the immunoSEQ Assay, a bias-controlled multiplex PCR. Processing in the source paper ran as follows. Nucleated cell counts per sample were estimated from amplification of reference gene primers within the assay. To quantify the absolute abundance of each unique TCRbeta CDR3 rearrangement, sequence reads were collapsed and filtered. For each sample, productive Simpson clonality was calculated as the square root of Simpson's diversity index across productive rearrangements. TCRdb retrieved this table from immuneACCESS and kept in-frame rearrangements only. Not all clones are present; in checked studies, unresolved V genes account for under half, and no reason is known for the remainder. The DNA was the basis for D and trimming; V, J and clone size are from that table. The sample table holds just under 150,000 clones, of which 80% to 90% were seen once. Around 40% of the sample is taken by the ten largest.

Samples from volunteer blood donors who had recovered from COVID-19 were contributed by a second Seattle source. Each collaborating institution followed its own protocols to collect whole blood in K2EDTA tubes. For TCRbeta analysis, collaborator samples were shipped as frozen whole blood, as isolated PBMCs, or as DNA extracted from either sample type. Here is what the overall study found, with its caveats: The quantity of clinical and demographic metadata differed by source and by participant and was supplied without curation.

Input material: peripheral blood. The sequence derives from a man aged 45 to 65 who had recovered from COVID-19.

The bases read TGTGCCAGCAGCTTGGCCGAAGGACAGAACTACGAGCAGTACTTC. It translates as CASSLAEGQNYEQYF. The sequence joins TRBV5-5 to TRBJ2-7, and TRBD1 may be the D gene, going by 6 matching bases. According to the germline V gene (reference sequence), CDR1 reads SGHKS and CDR2 reads YYEKEE. Between the V and J ends, shortened by 0 bases and 3 bases respectively, the junction contains 13 bases. From its cysteine to its phenylalanine, the CDR3 spans 15 amino acids. Here the CDR3 DNA is all that survives: 45 bases in frame from base 1.